Given below is one T cell receptor (beta chain) in context. One end of the junction is discordant with germline, which a read error may explain. The sample is drawn from a study of blood T cell repertoires in COVID-19. The protocol was immunoSEQ multiplex PCR, while the TCRdb copy is restricted to in-frame clones and leaves out a portion. The sample consists of about 180,000 clones, 80% to 90% of them appearing once. The CDR3 extends over 15 amino acids. Germline V gives CDR1 SSHAT, CDR2 FNYEAQ (reference sequence). The sequencing sample was made of peripheral blood. The receptor comes from a man aged 60 to 75 with acute or convalescent COVID-19. The genes are TRBV7-7 and TRBJ2-5; possible D gene TRBD2, 6 bases. The CDR3 bases are TGTGCTAGCAGCTTAGGCGCTAGCGAGAGAGAGACCCAGTACTTC. Amino acids: CASSLGASERETQYF.